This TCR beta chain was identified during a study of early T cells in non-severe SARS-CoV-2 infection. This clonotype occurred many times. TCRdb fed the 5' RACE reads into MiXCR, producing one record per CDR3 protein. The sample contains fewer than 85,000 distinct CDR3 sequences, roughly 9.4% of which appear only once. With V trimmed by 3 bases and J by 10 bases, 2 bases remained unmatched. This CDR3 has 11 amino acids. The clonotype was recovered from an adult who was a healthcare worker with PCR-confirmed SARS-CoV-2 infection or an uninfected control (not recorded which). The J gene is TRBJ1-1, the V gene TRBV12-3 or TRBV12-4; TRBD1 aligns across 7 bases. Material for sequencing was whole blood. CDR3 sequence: CASSFTGVAFF. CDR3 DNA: TGTGCCAGCAGTTTCACAGGGGTAGCTTTCTTT.